This TCR beta chain emerged from a study of cytomegalovirus exposure and HLA in healthy donors. General study points: Roughly even sequencing depth across donors was the assumption behind the presence/absence analyses. A missense variant in DCLRE1C was later tied to TCR beta V- and J-gene trimming. At a 0.05 false discovery rate, a later analysis found about 17,000 TCR beta sequences to be associated with HLA alleles.

Turning to this clone: What it recognizes is unknown.

A multiplex PCR was run with 60 Vbeta primers and 13 Jbeta primers. The data were produced by immunoSEQ multiplex PCR, yet TCRdb's version contains in-frame clones alone and is incomplete. The table lists some 150,000 clones, about four fifths of them singletons. With 1 base clipped from V and 0 bases from J, the junction kept 9 bases outside the gene matches. CDR1 is SGHVS, CDR2 FNYEAQ, per germline. This CDR3 spans 17 amino acids. The chain links TRBV7-6 to TRBJ2-7, with 7 bases aligning to TRBD2. The clonotype originates from a male donor in good health and CMV-seronegative. Sequencing was performed on PBMCs. The CDR3 region is CASSLGSASGSSYEQYF. The CDR3 DNA sequence: TGTGCCAGCAGCTTAGGGTCGGCTAGCGGAAGCTCCTACGAGCAGTACTTC.